This TCR beta chain was obtained from a study of T cell responses to AZD1222 COVID-19 vaccine. This clone was counted once. No antigen is known for it. The assay was immunoSEQ multiplex PCR, and TCRdb's table has in-frame clones only and misses some. Of over 65,000 clones in the sample, about 90% were seen once. The study's findings and limits: White British ancestry dominated among donors, who included more females, and clonal diversity was possibly underestimated. Seropositive at baseline were only 5 to 7 AZD1222 recipients. With two AZD1222 doses given, Spike-specific TCR breadth and depth both rose. Researchers report vaccine-associated CD4 TCRs spanning spike, with dominance at 160-218 and 743-854.

The sequence came from an adult who received the AZD1222 COVID-19 vaccine. This sample comprised peripheral blood, obtained 28 days after the second AZD1222 dose.

CDR3 loop: CASSQEWSSEAFF. The CDR3 DNA reads as TGTGCCAGCAGCCAAGAATGGTCGAGTGAAGCTTTCTTT. This chain connects TRBV14 to TRBJ1-1; no reliable D call. Per the germline V gene, CDR1 is SGHDN and CDR2 is FVKESK. Deletions cut 0 bases from V and 7 bases from J, with 9 bases between. The CDR3 loop spans 13 amino acids.